These 5 T cell receptor beta chains were all obtained from the same sample, sequenced in a study of T cells in Graves' hyperthyroidism and ophthalmopathy. RNA transcripts were the template for amplifying TCR beta CDR3 regions. First-round RT-PCR targeting the TCR CDR3 was performed with the HTBI primer set. TCRdb recomputed calls from the multiplex PCR reads with MiXCR, one row per CDR3 protein. Of hundreds of thousands of distinct CDR3 sequences in the sample, around 16% were seen once. Sequencing input: blood. These TCRs come from a young woman with Graves' hyperthyroidism.

This clonotype was recorded many times. V gene TRBV20-1 combines with J gene TRBJ2-3; the D is unclear. Germline V gene sequence: CDR1 DFQATT, CDR2 SNEGSKA (reference sequence). V lost 0 bases and J lost 5, with 15 bases in between. This CDR3 comprises 15 residues. The CDR3, as DNA: TGCAGTGCTAGAGATTTCCTACGCGGAGAAGATACGCAGTATTTT. It yields the protein CSARDFLRGEDTQYF.

This sequence joins TRBV9 and TRBJ1-4; 10 bases agree with TRBD1. J gave up 8 bases and V 4 bases, and 8 bases lay outside the gene matches. This CDR3 has 15 amino acids. From germline, CDR1 is SGDLS and CDR2 YYNGEE. The CDR3, as DNA: TGTGCCAGCAGCAATTCCGGGACAGGGGTCGAAAAACTGTTTTTT. This codes for CASSNSGTGVEKLFF.

This clonotype was observed once. A much larger clone lies a single base off, so this may be a read error. This chain joins TRBV30 and TRBJ2-1, with D possibly being TRBD2 (6 bases). CDR3 length equals 13 residues. Looked up from germline, CDR1 is GTSNPN and CDR2 is SVGIG (reference sequence). V shed 2 bases and J shed 8 bases, with 13 bases lying between them. CDR3 DNA sequence: TGTGCCTGGAGTACGGGAGATTTGGATGAGCAGTTCTTC. The encoded protein is CAWSTGDLDEQFF.

This chain uses TRBV7-9 with TRBJ2-3, with 7 bases identical to TRBD1. This CDR3 is built from 17 residues. In germline, CDR1 is SEHNR, CDR2 FQNEAQ (reference sequence). J lost 2 bases, V lost 5 bases, and 13 bases had no gene match. CDR3 protein: CASSLSRTGLFTDTQYF. DNA of the CDR3: TGTGCCAGCAGCCTCTCACGGACAGGACTTTTCACAGATACGCAGTATTTT.

Ten or more counts support this clonotype. This rearrangement joins TRBV29-1 to TRBJ2-1; 9 bases agree with TRBD1. The germline V gene encodes CDR1 SQVTM and CDR2 ANQGSEA. The CDR3 is 14 residues long. Trimming at V came to 7 bases and at J to 10 bases, leaving 14 bases not matched to a gene. The CDR3 region is CSALGTGLFTEQFF. The CDR3 bases are TGCAGCGCCCTGGGGACAGGGTTATTTACCGAGCAGTTCTTC.